This entry lists 24 T cell receptor beta chains sequenced from one sample in a study of T cell changes during pregnancy in multiple sclerosis. Generated by immunoSEQ multiplex PCR, the TCRdb table keeps only in-frame clones and is missing some. The table lists tens of thousands of clones, about 93% of them singletons. The specimen was peripheral blood, collected in the first trimester of pregnancy. These receptors were obtained from a female donor with multiple sclerosis, enrolled in a pregnancy study.

This sequence joins TRBV4-2 and TRBJ1-6; 9 bases are shared with TRBD1. Germline CDR1 LGHNA, CDR2 YNFKEQ. V lost 1 base, J lost 7 bases, and 11 bases stayed unmatched. The CDR3 is 18 amino acids. CDR3 in amino acids: CASSQGPEDRGWNSPLHF. The CDR3 DNA sequence: TGTGCCAGCAGCCAAGGCCCGGAGGACAGGGGTTGGAATTCACCCCTCCACTTT.

This rearrangement joins TRBV5-1 to TRBJ2-2, with 9 bases aligning to TRBD1. Germline trimming cut 2 bases from V and 2 bases from J; bases unmatched to any gene: 13. The germline CDR1 and CDR2 sequences are SGHRS and YFSETQ. The CDR3 is made up of 19 amino acids. CDR3 loop: CASSFVVGQGALNTGELFF. The CDR3 DNA sequence: TGCGCCAGCAGCTTCGTAGTGGGACAGGGAGCCCTTAACACCGGGGAGCTGTTTTTT.

J is TRBJ2-3 and V is TRBV7-9; weak D call: TRBD1 (6 bases). The V end was cut by 2 bases, the J end by 3 bases, with 15 bases between. Germline lookup yields CDR1 SEHNR and CDR2 FQNEAQ (reference sequence). This CDR3 is built from 16 residues. The CDR3: CASSLLRGSPTDTQYF. CDR3 nucleotide sequence: TGTGCCAGCAGCTTACTCAGGGGATCCCCAACAGATACGCAGTATTTT.

The chain links TRBV2 to TRBJ2-1, with D possibly TRBD2 on 6 matching bases. The CDR3 contains 14 residues. Germline-derived CDR1 and CDR2 are SNHLY and FYNNEI. Trimming stripped 8 bases from V and 0 bases from J, with 11 bases between. In DNA, the CDR3 is TGTGCCAGCCCGGCCGGGAGCTCCTACAATGAGCAGTTCTTC. Protein product: CASPAGSSYNEQFF.

This clone came up a few times. V usage is TRBV4-1 and J usage is TRBJ1-1; TRBD1 matches 8 bases. The CDR3 totals 14 residues. V was pared by 4 bases and J by 5 bases, with 6 bases of the junction left unmatched. The germline gives CDR1 MGHRA, CDR2 YSYEKL. CDR3 region: CASSRDRGHTEAFF. CDR3 DNA sequence: TGCGCCAGCAGCCGTGACAGGGGACATACTGAAGCTTTCTTT.

On this clone: This sample also contains other DNA sequences that code for the same CDR3. This chain uses TRBV6-4 with TRBJ2-2; tentative D call: TRBD1 (5 bases). Trimming shortened V by 4 bases and J by 3 bases, and 6 bases separated the two germline ends. This CDR3 region has 13 residues. Looked up from germline, CDR1 is MRHNA and CDR2 is SNTAGT. The chain's CDR3 is CASSAGYTGELFF. In DNA form, the CDR3 reads TGTGCCAGCAGTGCAGGGTACACCGGGGAGCTGTTTTTT.

The chain is built from TRBV2 and TRBJ2-5; 8 bases are shared with TRBD1. After removal of 0 bases from V and 7 bases from J, the junction contained 10 bases not matched to a gene. The CDR3 sequence is 16 residues long. Looked up from germline, CDR1 is SNHLY and CDR2 is FYNNEI. CDR3 sequence reads: CASSEAVDRDKGTQYF. CDR3 nucleotide sequence: TGTGCCAGCAGTGAAGCGGTGGACAGGGACAAGGGGACCCAGTACTTC.

This clone was detected many times. The V and J genes are TRBV11-2 and TRBJ2-7; the D is unclear. V lost 2 bases and J lost 7, with 9 bases in between. Germline V gives CDR1 SGHAT, CDR2 FQNNGV. The CDR3 is 12 residues long. The DNA for the CDR3 is TGTGCCAGCAGCTTAATAGTGAGGGAGCAGTACTTC. It translates to CASSLIVREQYF.

This clone was counted a few times. The chain employs TRBV27 and TRBJ2-7, with a possible D match to TRBD2 (5 bases). Trimming pared 0 bases from V and 0 bases from J, leaving 12 bases between. CDR1 is MNHEY, CDR2 SMNVEV, per germline (reference sequence). The CDR3 totals 16 residues. The CDR3 DNA follows: TGTGCCAGCAGTTTATCAGGAGGTCTGAGCTCCTACGAGCAGTACTTC. Translating gives CASSLSGGLSSYEQYF.

The V and J genes are TRBV5-1 and TRBJ1-1, with D hard to call. Germline V gene lookup returns CDR1 SGHRS and CDR2 YFSETQ. Trimming stripped 0 bases from V and 0 bases from J, with 12 bases between. The CDR3 consists of 16 residues. The CDR3 is CASSLGRVRMNTEAFF. Here the CDR3 DNA reads TGCGCCAGCAGCTTGGGGAGGGTTCGAATGAACACTGAAGCTTTCTTT.

The rearrangement joins TRBV28 to TRBJ1-5, with D tentatively TRBD1 (5 bases). The germline V gene has CDR1 MDHEN and CDR2 SYDVKM. This CDR3 has 17 residues. Deletions cut 4 bases from V and 4 bases from J, with 20 bases between. CDR3 in amino acids: CASSSLAFGGWNQPQHF. CDR3 nucleotides: TGTGCCAGCAGTTCTCTGGCCTTTGGGGGGTGGAATCAGCCCCAGCATTTT.

The genes are TRBV15 and TRBJ2-1, with a tentative D call TRBD1 (6 bases). Trimming pared 9 bases from V and 4 bases from J, leaving 13 bases between. Germline V CDR1 and CDR2: LNHNV, YYDKDF (reference sequence). The CDR3 is 13 residues long. The CDR3 DNA reads as TGTGCCACTCAGGGGTTTACGTACAATGAGCAGTTCTTC. Its protein product is CATQGFTYNEQFF.

The chain has TRBV5-1 and TRBJ1-1; D unresolved. The CDR3 has 15 residues. Germline CDR1 reads SGHRS; CDR2 reads YFSETQ. V was cut by 4 bases and J by 4 bases, with 17 bases left in between. The DNA of the CDR3 is TGCGCCAGCAGCCCGAAGGCGAGGTTGAGCACTGAAGCTTTCTTT. Residues: CASSPKARLSTEAFF. Full variable domain (missing parts from reference TRBV5-1 and TRBJ1-1): KAGVTQTPRYLIKTRGQQVTLSCSPISGHRSVSWYQQTPGQGLQFLFEYFSETQRNKGNFPGRFSGRQFSNSRSEMNVSTLELGDSALYLCASSPKARLSTEAFFGQGTRLTVV.

The rearrangement joins TRBV28 to TRBJ1-2; D not resolved. Germline values: CDR1 MDHEN, CDR2 SYDVKM. The CDR3 sequence is 15 residues long. V was cut by 6 bases and J by 0 bases, with 14 bases left in between. CDR3 amino acids: CASSPVGRPNYGYTF. DNA of the CDR3: TGTGCCAGCAGCCCCGTGGGGAGACCTAACTATGGCTACACCTTC.

The rearrangement uses TRBV9 and TRBJ1-2, with no clear D. Germline V CDR1 and CDR2: SGDLS, YYNGEE. The V end lost 0 bases, the J end lost 5 bases, and 17 bases lay between the germline ends. The CDR3 has 16 residues. The CDR3 is CASSVGGTSGRYGYTF. The CDR3, as DNA: TGTGCCAGCAGCGTAGGTGGAACGTCGGGTCGGTATGGCTACACCTTC.

The chain has TRBV19 and TRBJ2-1; possible D gene TRBD2, 6 bases. The length of the CDR3 is 13 residues. Germline V CDR1 and CDR2: LNHDA, SQIVND (reference sequence). Trimming took 4 bases from V and 5 from J, leaving 9 bases between them. The CDR3 here is CASSKGRNNEQFF. In DNA form, the CDR3 reads TGTGCCAGTAGTAAGGGGAGGAACAATGAGCAGTTCTTC.

In this sample, this clone turned up once. This chain connects TRBV2 to TRBJ2-5; D possibly corresponds to TRBD2 (5 bases). The CDR3 length is 11 residues. The V gene lost 5 bases and the J gene lost 5 bases, with 6 bases spanning the gap. Germline V gene sequence: CDR1 SNHLY, CDR2 FYNNEI. The CDR3 protein is CASSTRETQYF. The CDR3 region has the DNA TGTGCCAGCAGTACTAGGGAGACCCAGTACTTC.

This CDR3 is CASSLLLAGYNEQFF. CDR3 nucleotide sequence: TGCGCCAGCAGCCTCCTACTAGCGGGGTACAATGAGCAGTTCTTC. The V gene is TRBV4-1, the J gene TRBJ2-1; 10 bases are shared with TRBD2. Losses at the gene ends were 4 bases for V and 4 bases for J; bases not matched to a gene: 4. The CDR3 runs to 15 residues. Germline values: CDR1 MGHRA, CDR2 YSYEKL.

This clone was picked up one time. This sequence joins TRBV18 and TRBJ2-4; TRBD1 matches at 12 bases. This CDR3 has 19 residues. The V gene end was trimmed by 5 bases and the J gene end by 6 bases; junction bases not matched to a gene: 17. The germline gives CDR1 KGHSH, CDR2 LQKENI. The DNA for the CDR3 is TGTGCCAGCTCAAGATTGATCAGTCCGGGACAGGGGGCGGTAAACATTCAGTACTTC. It encodes CASSRLISPGQGAVNIQYF.

This rearrangement joins TRBV10-3 to TRBJ2-1, with TRBD2 matching 11 bases. The CDR3 runs 17 residues. Germline values: CDR1 ENHRY, CDR2 SYGVKD. The V gene end was trimmed by 0 bases and the J gene end by 6 bases; junction bases not matched to a gene: 7. CDR3 sequence (DNA): TGTGCCATCAGTGAGTCCTTTAATAGCGGGAGGGCCAATGAGCAGTTCTTC. Its translation: CAISESFNSGRANEQFF.

The J gene is TRBJ2-2, the V gene TRBV30, with a tentative D call TRBD2 (6 bases). The CDR3 has 14 amino acids. From germline, CDR1 is GTSNPN and CDR2 SVGIG (reference sequence). Trimming took 2 bases from V and 7 from J, leaving 14 bases between them. The CDR3 coding sequence is TGTGCCTGGAGTCGTGGAGGGAAGGTCGGGGAGCTGTTTTTT. It encodes CAWSRGGKVGELFF. The full variable domain, in which reference TRBV30 and TRBJ2-2 provide the parts outside the CDR3, is SQTIHQWPATLVQPVGSPLSLECTVEGTSNPNLYWYRQAAGRGLQLLFYSVGIGQISSEVPQNLSASRPQDRQFILSSKKLLLSDSGFYLCAWSRGGKVGELFFGEGSRLTVL.

This clone was recorded a few times. The V call is TRBV19, the J call TRBJ1-6; 8 bases fit TRBD1. J lost 9 bases, V lost 6 bases, and 13 bases had no gene match. The CDR3 consists of 16 residues. Per germline, CDR1 LNHDA and CDR2 SQIVND (reference sequence). The CDR3 spells CASSAGQETGASPLHF. The CDR3 region has the DNA TGTGCCAGTAGCGCGGGACAAGAGACAGGGGCTTCACCCCTCCACTTT.

Details on this clone: This CDR3 is also generated by other DNA sequences in the sample. The rearrangement links TRBV5-1 to TRBJ2-2, with 7 positions matching TRBD1. The CDR3 spans 16 residues. V lost 0 bases, J lost 2 bases, and 4 bases stayed unmatched. The germline CDR1 and CDR2 sequences are SGHRS and YFSETQ. CDR3 sequence (DNA): TGCGCCAGCAGCTTGGGGGACAGATTCAACACCGGGGAGCTGTTTTTT. Its protein product is CASSLGDRFNTGELFF.

The chain recombines TRBV27 with TRBJ2-7, with D perhaps TRBD2 (5 bases). The length of the CDR3 is 13 residues. V lost 3 bases and J 1 base, leaving 7 bases between the germline ends. Germline V gene sequence: CDR1 MNHEY, CDR2 SMNVEV (reference sequence). The CDR3 DNA follows: TGTGCCAGCAGTTTTGAGGGTTCCTACGAGCAGTACTTC. It specifies CASSFEGSYEQYF.